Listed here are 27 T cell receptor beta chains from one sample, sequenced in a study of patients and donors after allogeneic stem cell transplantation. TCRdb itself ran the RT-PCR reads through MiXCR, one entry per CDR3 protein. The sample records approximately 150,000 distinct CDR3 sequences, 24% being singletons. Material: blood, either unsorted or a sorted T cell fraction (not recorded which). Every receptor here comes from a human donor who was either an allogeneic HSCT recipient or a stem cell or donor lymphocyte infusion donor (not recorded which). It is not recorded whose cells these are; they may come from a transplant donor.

The CDR3 region is CASSINGPTEAFF. CDR3 nucleotide sequence: TGCGCCAGCAGCATCAACGGACCTACAGAAGCTTTCTTT. V gene TRBV5-1 combines with J gene TRBJ1-1; D is unresolved. Germline V lookup: CDR1 SGHRS, CDR2 YFSETQ. Trimming took 4 bases from V and 8 from J, leaving 15 bases between them. The CDR3 spans 13 residues.

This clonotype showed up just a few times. In DNA, the CDR3 is TGTGCCAGCAGTGAAGGCGGATACGAGCAGTACTTC. Protein product: CASSEGGYEQYF. V is TRBV2 and J is TRBJ2-7; D is unresolved. V lost 1 base and J lost 4, with 5 bases in between. The germline CDR1 and CDR2 sequences are SNHLY and FYNNEI. This CDR3 has 12 residues.

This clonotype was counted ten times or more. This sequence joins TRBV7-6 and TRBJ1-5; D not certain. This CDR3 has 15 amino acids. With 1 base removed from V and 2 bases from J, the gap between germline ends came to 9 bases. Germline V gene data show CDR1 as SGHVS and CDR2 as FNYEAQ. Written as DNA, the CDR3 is TGTGCCAGCAGCTTAGGGGGAATCGGCAATCAGCCCCAGCATTTT. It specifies CASSLGGIGNQPQHF.

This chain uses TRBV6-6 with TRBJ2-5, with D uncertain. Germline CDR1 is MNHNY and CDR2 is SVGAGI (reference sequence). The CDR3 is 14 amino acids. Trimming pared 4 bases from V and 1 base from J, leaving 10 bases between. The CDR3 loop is CASSSGPSQETQYF. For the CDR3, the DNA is TGTGCCAGCAGTTCCGGACCGTCCCAAGAGACCCAGTACTTC.

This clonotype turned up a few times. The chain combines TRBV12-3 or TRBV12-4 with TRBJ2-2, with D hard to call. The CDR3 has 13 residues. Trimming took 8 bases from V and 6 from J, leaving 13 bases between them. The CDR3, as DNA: TGTGCCAGCTTCGGGCGGAAGGCCGGGGAGCTGTTTTTT. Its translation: CASFGRKAGELFF.

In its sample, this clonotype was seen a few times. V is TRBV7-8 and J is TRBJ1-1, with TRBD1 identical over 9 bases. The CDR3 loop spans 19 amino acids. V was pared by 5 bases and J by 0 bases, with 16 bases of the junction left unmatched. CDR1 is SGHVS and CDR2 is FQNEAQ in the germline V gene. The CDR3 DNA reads TGTGCCAGCAGCCCCGTATGGCTGAAGGGACAGGGCATGAACACTGAAGCTTTCTTT. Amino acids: CASSPVWLKGQGMNTEAFF.

CDR3: CSAPRGASNEQYF. The CDR3 bases are TGCAGTGCTCCTCGTGGTGCGAGCAACGAGCAGTACTTC. This rearrangement joins TRBV20-1 to TRBJ2-7; no clear D gene. The CDR3 is made up of 13 amino acids. Per the germline V gene, CDR1 is DFQATT and CDR2 is SNEGSKA (reference sequence). Trimming stripped 5 bases from V and 5 bases from J, with 16 bases between.

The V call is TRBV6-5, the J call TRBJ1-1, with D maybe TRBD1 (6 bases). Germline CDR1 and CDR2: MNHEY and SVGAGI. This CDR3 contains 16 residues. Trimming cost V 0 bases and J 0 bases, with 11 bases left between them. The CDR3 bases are TGTGCCAGCAGTTACTCTCTGGACAGCATGAACACTGAAGCTTTCTTT. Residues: CASSYSLDSMNTEAFF.

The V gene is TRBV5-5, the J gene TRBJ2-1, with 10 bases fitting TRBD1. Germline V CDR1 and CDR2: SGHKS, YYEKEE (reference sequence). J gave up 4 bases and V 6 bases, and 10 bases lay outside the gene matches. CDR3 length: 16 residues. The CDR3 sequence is CASIKTTGGRYNEQFF. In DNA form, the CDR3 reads TGTGCCAGCATCAAAACGACAGGGGGCCGGTACAATGAGCAGTTCTTC.

The CDR3 reads CASRKFFGNSPLHF. The CDR3 nucleotides read TGTGCCAGCCGTAAATTCTTTGGCAATTCACCCCTCCACTTT. The rearrangement links TRBV25-1 to TRBJ1-6; D gene unclear. This CDR3 region has 14 residues. Germline V CDR1 and CDR2: MGHDK, SYGVNS. The V and J ends lost 8 bases and 7 bases respectively, with 15 bases between them.

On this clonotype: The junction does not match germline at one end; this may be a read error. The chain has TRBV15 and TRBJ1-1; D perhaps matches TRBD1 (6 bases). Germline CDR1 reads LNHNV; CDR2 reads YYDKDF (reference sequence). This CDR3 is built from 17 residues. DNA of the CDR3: TGTGCCACCGGCAGAGGGTTCACAGGGTTGATGGACACTGAAGCTTTCTTT. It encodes CATGRGFTGLMDTEAFF.

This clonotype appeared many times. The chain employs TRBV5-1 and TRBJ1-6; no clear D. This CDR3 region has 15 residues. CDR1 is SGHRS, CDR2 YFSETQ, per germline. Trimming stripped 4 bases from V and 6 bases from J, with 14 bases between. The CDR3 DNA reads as TGCGCCAGCAGCCCTTCCGGGCCCTTTAATTCACCCCTCCACTTT. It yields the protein CASSPSGPFNSPLHF.

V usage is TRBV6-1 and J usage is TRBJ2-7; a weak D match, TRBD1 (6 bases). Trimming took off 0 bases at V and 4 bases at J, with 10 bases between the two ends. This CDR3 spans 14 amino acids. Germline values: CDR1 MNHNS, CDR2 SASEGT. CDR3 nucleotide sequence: TGTGCCAGCAGTGAAGCGCATAGGGGGTACGAGCAGTACTTC. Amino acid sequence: CASSEAHRGYEQYF.

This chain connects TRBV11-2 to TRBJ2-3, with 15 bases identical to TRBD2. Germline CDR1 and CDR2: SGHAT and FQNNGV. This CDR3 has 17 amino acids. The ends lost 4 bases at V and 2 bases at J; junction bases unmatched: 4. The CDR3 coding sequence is TGTGCCAGCAGCTCAGGGACTAGCGGGGGGCACACAGATACGCAGTATTTT. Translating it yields CASSSGTSGGHTDTQYF.

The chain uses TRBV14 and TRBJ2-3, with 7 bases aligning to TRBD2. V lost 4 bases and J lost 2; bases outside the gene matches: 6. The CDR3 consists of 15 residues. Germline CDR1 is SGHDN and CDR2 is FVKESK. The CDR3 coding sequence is TGTGCCAGCAGCCCCGAGCGGGGAATCACAGATACGCAGTATTTT. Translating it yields CASSPERGITDTQYF.

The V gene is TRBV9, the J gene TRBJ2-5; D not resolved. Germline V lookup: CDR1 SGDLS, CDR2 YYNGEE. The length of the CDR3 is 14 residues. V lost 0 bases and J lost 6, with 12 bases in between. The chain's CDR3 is CASSVGRHIKTQYF. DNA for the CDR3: TGTGCCAGCAGCGTAGGACGTCACATTAAGACCCAGTACTTC.

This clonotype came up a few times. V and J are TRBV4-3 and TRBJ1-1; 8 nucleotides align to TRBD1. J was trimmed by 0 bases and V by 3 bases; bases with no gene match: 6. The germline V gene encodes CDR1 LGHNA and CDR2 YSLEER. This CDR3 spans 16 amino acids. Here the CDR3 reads CASSQAQGQVNTEAFF. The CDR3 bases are TGCGCCAGCAGCCAGGCTCAGGGACAGGTGAACACTGAAGCTTTCTTT.

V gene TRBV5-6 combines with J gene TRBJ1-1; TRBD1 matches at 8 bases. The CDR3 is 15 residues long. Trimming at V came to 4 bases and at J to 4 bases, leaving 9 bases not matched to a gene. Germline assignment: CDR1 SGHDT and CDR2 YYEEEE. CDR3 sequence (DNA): TGTGCCAGCAGCGCTCTGGACAGGGCGGGCACTGAAGCTTTCTTT. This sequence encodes CASSALDRAGTEAFF.

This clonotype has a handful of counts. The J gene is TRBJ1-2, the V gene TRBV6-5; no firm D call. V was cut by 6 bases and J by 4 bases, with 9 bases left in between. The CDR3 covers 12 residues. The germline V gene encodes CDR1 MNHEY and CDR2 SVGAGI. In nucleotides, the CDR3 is TGTGCCAGCAGCACAACTAGCTATGGCTACACCTTC. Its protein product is CASSTTSYGYTF.

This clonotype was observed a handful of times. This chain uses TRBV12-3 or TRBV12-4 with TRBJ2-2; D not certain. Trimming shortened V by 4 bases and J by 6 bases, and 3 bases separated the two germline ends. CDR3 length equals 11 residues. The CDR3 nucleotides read TGTGCCAGCAGTTCCCCCGGGGAGCTGTTTTTT. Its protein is CASSSPGELFF.

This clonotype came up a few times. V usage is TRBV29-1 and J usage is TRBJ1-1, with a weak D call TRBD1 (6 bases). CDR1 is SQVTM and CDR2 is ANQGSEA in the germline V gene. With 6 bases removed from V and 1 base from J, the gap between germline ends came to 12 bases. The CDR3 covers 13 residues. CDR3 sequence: CSVHRDTNTEAFF. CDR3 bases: TGCAGCGTGCACCGGGACACGAACACTGAAGCTTTCTTT.

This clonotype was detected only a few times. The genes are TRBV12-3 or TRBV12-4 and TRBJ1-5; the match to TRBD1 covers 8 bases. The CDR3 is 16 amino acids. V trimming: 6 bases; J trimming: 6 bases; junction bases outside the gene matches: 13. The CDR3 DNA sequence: TGTGCCAGCAGCCGAGAGGGGACAGGCAAAGGTCAGCCCCAGCATTTT. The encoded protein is CASSREGTGKGQPQHF.

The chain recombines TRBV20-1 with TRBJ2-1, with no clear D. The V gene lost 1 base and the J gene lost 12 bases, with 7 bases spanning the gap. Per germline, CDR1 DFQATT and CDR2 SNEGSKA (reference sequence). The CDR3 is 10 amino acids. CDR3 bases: TGCAGTGCTAGAGTGATTCGGCAGTTCTTC. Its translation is CSARVIRQFF.

CDR3 residues: CASGLEDSSYEQYF. In DNA form, the CDR3 reads TGTGCTAGTGGTTTGGAGGACAGCTCCTACGAGCAGTACTTC. The chain employs TRBV12-5 and TRBJ2-7, with TRBD1 as a possible D gene (6 bases). Trimming took off 1 base at V and 0 bases at J, with 7 bases between the two ends. Germline lookup yields CDR1 LGHNT and CDR2 FRNRAP. The length of the CDR3 is 14 residues.

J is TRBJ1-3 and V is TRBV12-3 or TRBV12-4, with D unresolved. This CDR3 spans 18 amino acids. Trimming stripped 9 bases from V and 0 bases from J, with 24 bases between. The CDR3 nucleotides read TGTGCCAGTAACTTTCGGCCGGGAGAGGTTCACTCTGGAAACACCATATATTTT. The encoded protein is CASNFRPGEVHSGNTIYF.

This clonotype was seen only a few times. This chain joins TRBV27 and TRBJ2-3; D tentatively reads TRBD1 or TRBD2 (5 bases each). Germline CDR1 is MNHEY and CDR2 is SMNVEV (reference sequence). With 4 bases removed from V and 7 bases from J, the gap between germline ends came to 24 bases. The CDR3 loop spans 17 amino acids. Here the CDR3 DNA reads TGTGCCAGCAGTTATATCAGTCCGGGACCCTCCGCAAATACGCAGTATTTT. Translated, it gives CASSYISPGPSANTQYF.

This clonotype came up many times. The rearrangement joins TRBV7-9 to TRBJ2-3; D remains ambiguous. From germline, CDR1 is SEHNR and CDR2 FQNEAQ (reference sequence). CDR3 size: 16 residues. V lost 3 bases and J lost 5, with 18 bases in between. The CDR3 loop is CASSFSYGSGGDTQYF. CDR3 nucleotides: TGTGCCAGCAGCTTCTCTTACGGTTCTGGTGGAGATACGCAGTATTTT.